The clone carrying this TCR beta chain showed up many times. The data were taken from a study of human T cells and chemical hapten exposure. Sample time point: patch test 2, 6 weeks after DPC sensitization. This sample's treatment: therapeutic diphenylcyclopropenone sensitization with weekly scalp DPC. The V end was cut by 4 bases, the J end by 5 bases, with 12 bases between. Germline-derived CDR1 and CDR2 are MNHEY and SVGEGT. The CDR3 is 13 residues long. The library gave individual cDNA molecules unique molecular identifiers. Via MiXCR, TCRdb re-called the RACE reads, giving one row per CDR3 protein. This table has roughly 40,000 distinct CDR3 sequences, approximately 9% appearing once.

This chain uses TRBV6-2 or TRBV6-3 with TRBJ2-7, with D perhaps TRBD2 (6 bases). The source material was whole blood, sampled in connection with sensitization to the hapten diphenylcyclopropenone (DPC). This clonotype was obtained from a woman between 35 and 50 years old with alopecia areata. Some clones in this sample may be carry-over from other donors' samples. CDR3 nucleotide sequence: TGTGCCAGCAGTTCGGGGGAGCTCCACGAGCAGTACTTC. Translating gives CASSSGELHEQYF.